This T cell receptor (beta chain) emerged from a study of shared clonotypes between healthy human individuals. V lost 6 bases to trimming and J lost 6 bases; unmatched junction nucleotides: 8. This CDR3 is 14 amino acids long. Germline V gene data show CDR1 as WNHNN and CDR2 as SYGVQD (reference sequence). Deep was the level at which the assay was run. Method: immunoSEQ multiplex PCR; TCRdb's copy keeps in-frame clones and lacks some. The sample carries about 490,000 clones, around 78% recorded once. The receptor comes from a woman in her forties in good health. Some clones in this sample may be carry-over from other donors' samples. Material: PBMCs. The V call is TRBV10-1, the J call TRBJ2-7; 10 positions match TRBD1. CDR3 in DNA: TGCGCCAGCAGCCCCGGACAGGGGGGTCGCGAGCAGTACTTC. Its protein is CASSPGQGGREQYF.